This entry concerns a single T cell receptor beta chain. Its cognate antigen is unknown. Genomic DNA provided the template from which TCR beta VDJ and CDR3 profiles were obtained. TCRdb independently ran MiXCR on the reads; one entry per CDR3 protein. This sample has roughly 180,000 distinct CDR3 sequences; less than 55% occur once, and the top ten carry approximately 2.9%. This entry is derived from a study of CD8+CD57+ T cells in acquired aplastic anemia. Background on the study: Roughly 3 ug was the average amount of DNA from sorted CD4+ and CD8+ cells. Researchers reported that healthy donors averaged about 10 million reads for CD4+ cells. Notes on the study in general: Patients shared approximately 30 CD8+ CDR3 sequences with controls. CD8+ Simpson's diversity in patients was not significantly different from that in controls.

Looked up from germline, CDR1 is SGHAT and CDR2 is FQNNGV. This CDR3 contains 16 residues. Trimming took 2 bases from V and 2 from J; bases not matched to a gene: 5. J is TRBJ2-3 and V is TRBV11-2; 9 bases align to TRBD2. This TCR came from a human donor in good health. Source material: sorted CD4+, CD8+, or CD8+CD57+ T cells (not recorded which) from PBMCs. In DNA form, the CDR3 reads TGTGCCAGCAGCTTAATGTCTAGCGGGGTCACAGATACGCAGTATTTT. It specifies CASSLMSSGVTDTQYF.